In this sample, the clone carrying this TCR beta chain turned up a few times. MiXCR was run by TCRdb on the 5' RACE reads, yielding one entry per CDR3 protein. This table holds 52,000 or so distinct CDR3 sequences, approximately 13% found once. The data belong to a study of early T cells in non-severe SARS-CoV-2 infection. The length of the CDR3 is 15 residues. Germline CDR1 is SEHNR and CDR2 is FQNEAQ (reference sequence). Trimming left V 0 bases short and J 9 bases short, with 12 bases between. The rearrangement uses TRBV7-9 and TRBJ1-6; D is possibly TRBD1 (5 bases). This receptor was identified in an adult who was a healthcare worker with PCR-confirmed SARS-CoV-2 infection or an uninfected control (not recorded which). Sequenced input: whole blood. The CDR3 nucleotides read TGTGCCAGCAGCTTAGCCAAGGGGTGGGGTTCACCCCTCCACTTT. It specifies CASSLAKGWGSPLHF.